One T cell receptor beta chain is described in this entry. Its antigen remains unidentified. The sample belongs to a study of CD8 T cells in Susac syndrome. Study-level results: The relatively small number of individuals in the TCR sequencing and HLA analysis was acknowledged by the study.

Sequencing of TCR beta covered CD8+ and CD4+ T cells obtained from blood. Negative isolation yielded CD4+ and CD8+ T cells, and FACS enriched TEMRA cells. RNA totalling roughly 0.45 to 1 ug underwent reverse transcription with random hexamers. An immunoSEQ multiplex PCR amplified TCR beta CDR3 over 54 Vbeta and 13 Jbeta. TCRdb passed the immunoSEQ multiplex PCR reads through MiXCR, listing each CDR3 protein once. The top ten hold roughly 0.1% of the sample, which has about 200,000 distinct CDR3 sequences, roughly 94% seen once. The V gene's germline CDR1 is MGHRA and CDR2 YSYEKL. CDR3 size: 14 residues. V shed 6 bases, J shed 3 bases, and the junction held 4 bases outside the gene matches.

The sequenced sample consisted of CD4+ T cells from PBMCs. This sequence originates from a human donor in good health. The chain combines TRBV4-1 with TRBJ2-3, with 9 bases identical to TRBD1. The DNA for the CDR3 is TGCGCCAGCAGTGAGGACAGGGGAACAGATACGCAGTATTTT. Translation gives CASSEDRGTDTQYF.